These 8 T cell receptor beta chains were sequenced from one sample in a study of blood T cell repertoires in COVID-19. TCRdb's table, derived via immunoSEQ multiplex PCR, lists solely in-frame clones and lacks some. Of fewer than 250,000 clones in the sample, approximately 84% were seen once. Sequences were obtained from peripheral blood. All receptors derive from a man in his fifties with acute or convalescent COVID-19.

This clone has a handful of counts. V gene TRBV6-1 combines with J gene TRBJ2-2, with TRBD2 matching over 9 bases. The CDR3 has 17 residues. J lost 6 bases, V lost 4 bases, and 12 bases had no gene match. CDR1 is MNHNS and CDR2 is SASEGT in the germline V gene. Here the CDR3 reads CASSGFLGGRASGELFF. CDR3 bases: TGTGCCAGCAGTGGGTTTTTGGGCGGGAGGGCCTCCGGGGAGCTGTTTTTT.

For the CDR3, the DNA is TGTGCCAGCAGCGCCGGGGGTTCTGGCTACACCTTC. This encodes CASSAGGSGYTF. The chain employs TRBV9 and TRBJ1-2, with TRBD1 as a possible D gene (5 bases). This CDR3 contains 12 residues. The germline V gene encodes CDR1 SGDLS and CDR2 YYNGEE. Deletions cut 3 bases from V and 7 bases from J, with 10 bases between.

This chain links TRBV28 with TRBJ1-2, with D possibly matching TRBD1 (6 bases). The germline CDR1 and CDR2 sequences are MDHEN and SYDVKM. Trimming took off 5 bases at V and 4 bases at J, with 23 bases between the two ends. The CDR3 contains 17 residues. The CDR3 loop is CASSGPPSGAGGYGYTF. In DNA, the CDR3 is TGTGCCAGCAGTGGCCCCCCTTCAGGGGCGGGTGGCTATGGCTACACCTTC.

The V gene is TRBV5-8, the J gene TRBJ2-3; D is perhaps TRBD1 (6 bases). CDR3 length: 15 amino acids. Trimming stripped 4 bases from V and 2 bases from J, with 14 bases between. Germline values: CDR1 SGHTS, CDR2 YDEGEE. CDR3 nucleotides: TGTGCCAGCAGCCGTCGAACAGGGTACACAGATACGCAGTATTTT. Protein sequence: CASSRRTGYTDTQYF.

To note about this clone: This may come from a read error, since a much larger clone is one base off. The chain joins TRBV9 to TRBJ1-3, with unresolved D. CDR3 length equals 12 residues. CDR1 is SGDLS and CDR2 is YYNGEE in the germline V gene. V was clipped by 4 bases and J by 4 bases, with 6 bases between them. The CDR3 loop reads CASSPGGNTIYF. The DNA for the CDR3 is TGTGCCAGCAGCCCGGGAGGAAACACCATATATTTT.

This clone was recorded only once. The chain is built from TRBV13 and TRBJ1-1, with D perhaps matching TRBD1 (6 bases). In germline, CDR1 is PRHDT, CDR2 FYEKMQ (reference sequence). Trimming took off 4 bases at V and 10 bases at J, with 16 bases between the two ends. The CDR3 consists of 13 residues. The CDR3, as DNA: TGTGCCAGCAGCTCCCCAGGGGAAGTTGGAGCTTTCTTT. It specifies CASSSPGEVGAFF.

This rearrangement joins TRBV24-1 to TRBJ2-3; 11 bases align to TRBD2. The CDR3 extends over 16 amino acids. In germline, CDR1 is KGHDR, CDR2 SFDVKD. V was clipped by 3 bases and J by 3 bases; unmatched bases: 4. CDR3 in amino acids: CATSDTSGSLTDTQYF. In DNA form, the CDR3 reads TGTGCCACCAGTGATACTAGCGGGAGTTTAACAGATACGCAGTATTTT.

The chain carries TRBV4-1 and TRBJ2-1; 8 bases match TRBD2. The V and J ends lost 6 bases and 2 bases, in that order; junction bases with no gene match: 9. From germline, CDR1 is MGHRA and CDR2 YSYEKL. The CDR3 covers 16 residues. For the CDR3, the DNA is TGCGCCAGCAGTACTGCGGGAGGCCGGGCCTACAATGAGCAGTTCTTC. It codes for CASSTAGGRAYNEQFF.